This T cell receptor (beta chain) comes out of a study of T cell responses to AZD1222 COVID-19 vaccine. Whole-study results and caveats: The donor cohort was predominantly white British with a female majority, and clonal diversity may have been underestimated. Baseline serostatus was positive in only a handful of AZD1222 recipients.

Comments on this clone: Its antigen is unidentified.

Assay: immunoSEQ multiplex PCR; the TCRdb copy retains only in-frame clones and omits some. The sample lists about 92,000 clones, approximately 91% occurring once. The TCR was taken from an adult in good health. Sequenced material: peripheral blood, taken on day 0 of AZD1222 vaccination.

CDR3 coding DNA: TGTGCCAGCAGTTACCCGACGGGCGATATTGATTCACCCCTCCACTTT. Encoded protein: CASSYPTGDIDSPLHF. The chain uses TRBV6-2 or TRBV6-3 and TRBJ1-6; D gene ambiguous. The V and J ends lost 2 bases and 8 bases respectively, with 16 bases between them. The CDR3 consists of 16 residues. CDR1 and CDR2 from the germline V gene are MNHEY and SVGEGT.